This T cell receptor (beta chain) derives from a study of cytomegalovirus exposure and HLA in healthy donors. The CDR3 covers 14 residues. Germline-derived CDR1 and CDR2 are SNHLY and FYNNEI. Trimming removed 7 bases from V and 5 bases from J; junction bases left unmatched: 10. PCR used 60 Vbeta primers and 13 Jbeta primers. Authors' analysis steps: There were about 80 million unique TCR beta chains by a later count, and some 12 million of them were shared. Using immunoSEQ multiplex PCR, the repertoire was profiled, and TCRdb retains in-frame clones only, with some absent. V and J calls and clone size follow that table, whereas D and trimming were derived from the DNA. This sample has 95,000 to 150,000 clones, with over 60% found just once.

The receptor was isolated from a woman in her 40s in good health and CMV-seropositive. The sequenced sample consisted of PBMCs. The chain is built from TRBV2 and TRBJ2-7; 8 positions match TRBD1. Written as DNA, the CDR3 is TGTGCCAGCACGAGGGAACAGGGGGTGGACGAGCAGTACTTC. This sequence encodes CASTREQGVDEQYF.